This T cell receptor beta chain came from a study of blood T cell repertoires in COVID-19. Per the original methods: Using reference gene primer amplification, nucleated cell counts were estimated. Data came from immunoSEQ multiplex PCR; TCRdb stores just in-frame clones and leaves some out. That table gives V, J and clone size, and the DNA gave D and trimming. The table records about 220,000 clones, 75% to 85% of them present only once. The receptor comes from a human donor in a cohort sampled during active COVID-19. The sample taken for sequencing was peripheral blood.

DNA of the CDR3: TGTGCCAGCAGTGCCGAGAGGGCACTAGCCAAAAACATTCAGTACTTC. Its protein product is CASSAERALAKNIQYF. V is TRBV6-1 and J is TRBJ2-4; a possible D gene is TRBD2 (5 bases). V dropped 4 bases and J dropped 0 bases, with 13 bases sitting between them. Germline CDR1 MNHNS, CDR2 SASEGT. The CDR3 is made up of 16 amino acids.